This TCR beta chain was profiled in a study of blood T cell repertoires in COVID-19. Study-wide background: The United States, Italy and Spain were the sources of the acute and convalescent COVID-19 samples. The cDNA or gDNA used as material had been derived from T cells, B-cell-depleted T cells, or PBMCs.

V lost 5 bases, J lost 7 bases, and 7 bases stayed unmatched. Germline CDR1 SGHTA, CDR2 FQGNSA. The CDR3 loop spans 13 amino acids. Original methodology: Reference gene primer amplification in the assay estimated nucleated cell counts. Repertoires were generated with immunoSEQ multiplex PCR, while TCRdb's copy carries only in-frame clones and drops some. V and J calls and clone size are as listed in that table; D and trimming were resolved from the DNA. The sample has some 110,000 clones, about 89% seen once; the top ten hold 4% to 5%. The chain recombines TRBV7-2 with TRBJ2-5; TRBD2 agrees at 7 bases. The receptor was isolated from a man aged 35 to 55 with acute or convalescent COVID-19. Sequencing was carried out using peripheral blood. CDR3 loop: CASSRGLVGTQYF. The CDR3 DNA is TGTGCCAGCAGCCGTGGACTAGTTGGGACCCAGTACTTC.